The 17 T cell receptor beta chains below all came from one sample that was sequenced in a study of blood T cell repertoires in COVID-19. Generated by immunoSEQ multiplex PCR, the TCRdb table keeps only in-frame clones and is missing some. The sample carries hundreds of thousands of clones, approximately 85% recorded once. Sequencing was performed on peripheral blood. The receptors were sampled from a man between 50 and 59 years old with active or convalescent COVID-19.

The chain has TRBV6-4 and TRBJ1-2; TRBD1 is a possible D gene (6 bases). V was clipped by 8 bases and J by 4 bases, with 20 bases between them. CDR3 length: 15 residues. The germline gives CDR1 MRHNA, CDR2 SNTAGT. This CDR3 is CASRSQDSIGYGYTF. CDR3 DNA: TGTGCCAGCCGGAGTCAGGACAGCATAGGCTATGGCTACACCTTC.

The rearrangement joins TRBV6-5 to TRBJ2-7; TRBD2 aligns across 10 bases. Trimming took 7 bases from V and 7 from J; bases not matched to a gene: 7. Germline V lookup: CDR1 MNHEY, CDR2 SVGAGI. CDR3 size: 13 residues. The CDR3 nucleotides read TGTGCCAGCATGGCTAGCGGGAGAACTGAGCAGTACTTC. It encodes CASMASGRTEQYF.

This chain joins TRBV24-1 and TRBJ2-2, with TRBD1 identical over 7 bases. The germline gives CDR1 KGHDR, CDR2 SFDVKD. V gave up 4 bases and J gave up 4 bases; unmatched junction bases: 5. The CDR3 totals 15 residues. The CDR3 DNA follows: TGTGCCACCAGTGACCCCGGGACAGCCACCGGGGAGCTGTTTTTT. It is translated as CATSDPGTATGELFF.

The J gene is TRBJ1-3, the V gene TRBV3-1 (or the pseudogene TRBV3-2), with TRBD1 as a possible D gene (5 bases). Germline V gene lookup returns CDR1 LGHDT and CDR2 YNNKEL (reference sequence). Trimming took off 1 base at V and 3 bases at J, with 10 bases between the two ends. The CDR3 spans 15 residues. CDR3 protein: CASSQAGIGGNTIYF. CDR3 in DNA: TGTGCCAGCAGCCAAGCAGGGATCGGTGGAAACACCATATATTTT.

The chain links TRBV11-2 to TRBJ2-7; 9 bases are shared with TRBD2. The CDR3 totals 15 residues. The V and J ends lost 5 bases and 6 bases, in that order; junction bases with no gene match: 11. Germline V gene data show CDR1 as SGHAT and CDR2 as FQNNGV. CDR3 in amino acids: CASSRGASGISEQYF. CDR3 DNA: TGTGCCAGCAGCCGTGGGGCTAGCGGGATCTCCGAGCAGTACTTC.

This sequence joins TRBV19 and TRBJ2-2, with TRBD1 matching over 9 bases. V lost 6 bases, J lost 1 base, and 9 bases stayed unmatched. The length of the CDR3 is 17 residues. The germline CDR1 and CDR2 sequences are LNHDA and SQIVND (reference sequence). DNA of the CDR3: TGTGCCAGTAGACTAATTCCGGGACAGGGGAACACCGGGGAGCTGTTTTTT. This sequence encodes CASRLIPGQGNTGELFF.

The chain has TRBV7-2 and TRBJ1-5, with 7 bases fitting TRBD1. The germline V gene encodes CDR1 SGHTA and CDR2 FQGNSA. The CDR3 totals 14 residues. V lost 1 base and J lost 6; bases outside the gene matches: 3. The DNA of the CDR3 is TGTGCCAGCAGCTTAGGCAGGGGGAGTCAGCCCCAGCATTTT. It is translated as CASSLGRGSQPQHF.

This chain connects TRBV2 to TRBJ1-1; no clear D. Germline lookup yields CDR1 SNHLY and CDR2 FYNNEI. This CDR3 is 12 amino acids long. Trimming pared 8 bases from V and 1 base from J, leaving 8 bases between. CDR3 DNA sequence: TGTGCCAGCGGCGGTGCGAACACTGAAGCTTTCTTT. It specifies CASGGANTEAFF.

Here the CDR3 DNA reads TGTGCCAGCAGCTTAGGGACAGGGGGGACAGATACGCAGTATTTT. Its translation: CASSLGTGGTDTQYF. This chain joins TRBV11-2 and TRBJ2-3, with 10 nucleotides matching TRBD1. Trimming took 1 base from V and 3 from J; bases not matched to a gene: 1. This CDR3 is built from 15 residues. Germline values: CDR1 SGHAT, CDR2 FQNNGV.

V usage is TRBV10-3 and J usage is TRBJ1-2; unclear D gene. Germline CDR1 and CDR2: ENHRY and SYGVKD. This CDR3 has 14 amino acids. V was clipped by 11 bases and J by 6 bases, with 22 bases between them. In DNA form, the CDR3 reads TGTGCCCCCTCAGGACCTCGGGGTTGGGATGGCTACACCTTC. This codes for CAPSGPRGWDGYTF.

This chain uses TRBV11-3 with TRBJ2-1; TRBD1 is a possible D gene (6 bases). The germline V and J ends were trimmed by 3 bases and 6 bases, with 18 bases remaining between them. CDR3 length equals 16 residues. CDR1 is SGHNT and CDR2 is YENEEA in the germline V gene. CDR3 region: CASSFTGRGSGNEQFF. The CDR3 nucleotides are TGTGCCAGCAGCTTTACCGGCAGGGGCTCTGGCAATGAGCAGTTCTTC.

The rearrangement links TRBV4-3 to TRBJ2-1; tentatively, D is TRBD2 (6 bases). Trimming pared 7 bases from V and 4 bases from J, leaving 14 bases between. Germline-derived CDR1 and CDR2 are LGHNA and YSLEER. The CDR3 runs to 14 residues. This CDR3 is CASNPGEEYNEQFF. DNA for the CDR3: TGCGCCAGCAATCCCGGGGAGGAGTACAATGAGCAGTTCTTC.

The CDR3 loop reads CASSQRTGRNTEAFF. DNA for the CDR3: TGCGCCAGCAGCCAAAGGACAGGGAGGAACACTGAAGCTTTCTTT. The chain employs TRBV4-1 and TRBJ1-1, with 8 nucleotides matching TRBD1. Germline V gives CDR1 MGHRA, CDR2 YSYEKL. J was trimmed by 1 base and V by 2 bases; bases with no gene match: 3. The CDR3 runs 15 residues.

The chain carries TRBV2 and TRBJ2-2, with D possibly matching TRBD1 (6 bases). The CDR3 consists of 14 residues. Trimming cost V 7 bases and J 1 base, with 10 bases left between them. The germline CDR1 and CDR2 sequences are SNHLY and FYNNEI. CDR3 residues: CASMGQMNTGELFF. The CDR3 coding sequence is TGTGCCAGCATGGGACAAATGAACACCGGGGAGCTGTTTTTT.

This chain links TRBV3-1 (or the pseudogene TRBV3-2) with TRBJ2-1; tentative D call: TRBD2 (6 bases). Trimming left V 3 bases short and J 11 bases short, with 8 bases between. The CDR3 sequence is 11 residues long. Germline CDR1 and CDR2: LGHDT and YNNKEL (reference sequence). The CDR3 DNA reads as TGTGCCAGCAGCCAGGGACTCCAGCAGTTCTTC. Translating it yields CASSQGLQQFF.

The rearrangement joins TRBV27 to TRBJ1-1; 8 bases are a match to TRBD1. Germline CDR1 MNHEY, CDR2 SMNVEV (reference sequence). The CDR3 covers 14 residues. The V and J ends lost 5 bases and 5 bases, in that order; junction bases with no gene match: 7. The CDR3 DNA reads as TGTGCCAGCAGTGGACAGGGAGTGAGGACTGAAGCTTTCTTT. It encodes CASSGQGVRTEAFF.

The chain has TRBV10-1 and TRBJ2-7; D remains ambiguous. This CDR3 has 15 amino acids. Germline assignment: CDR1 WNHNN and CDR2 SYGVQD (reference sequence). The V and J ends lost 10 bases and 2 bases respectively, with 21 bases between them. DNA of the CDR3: TGCGCCACCCCCGCCGTGGGCTCCCCTCCCTACGAGCAGTACTTC. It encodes CATPAVGSPPYEQYF.